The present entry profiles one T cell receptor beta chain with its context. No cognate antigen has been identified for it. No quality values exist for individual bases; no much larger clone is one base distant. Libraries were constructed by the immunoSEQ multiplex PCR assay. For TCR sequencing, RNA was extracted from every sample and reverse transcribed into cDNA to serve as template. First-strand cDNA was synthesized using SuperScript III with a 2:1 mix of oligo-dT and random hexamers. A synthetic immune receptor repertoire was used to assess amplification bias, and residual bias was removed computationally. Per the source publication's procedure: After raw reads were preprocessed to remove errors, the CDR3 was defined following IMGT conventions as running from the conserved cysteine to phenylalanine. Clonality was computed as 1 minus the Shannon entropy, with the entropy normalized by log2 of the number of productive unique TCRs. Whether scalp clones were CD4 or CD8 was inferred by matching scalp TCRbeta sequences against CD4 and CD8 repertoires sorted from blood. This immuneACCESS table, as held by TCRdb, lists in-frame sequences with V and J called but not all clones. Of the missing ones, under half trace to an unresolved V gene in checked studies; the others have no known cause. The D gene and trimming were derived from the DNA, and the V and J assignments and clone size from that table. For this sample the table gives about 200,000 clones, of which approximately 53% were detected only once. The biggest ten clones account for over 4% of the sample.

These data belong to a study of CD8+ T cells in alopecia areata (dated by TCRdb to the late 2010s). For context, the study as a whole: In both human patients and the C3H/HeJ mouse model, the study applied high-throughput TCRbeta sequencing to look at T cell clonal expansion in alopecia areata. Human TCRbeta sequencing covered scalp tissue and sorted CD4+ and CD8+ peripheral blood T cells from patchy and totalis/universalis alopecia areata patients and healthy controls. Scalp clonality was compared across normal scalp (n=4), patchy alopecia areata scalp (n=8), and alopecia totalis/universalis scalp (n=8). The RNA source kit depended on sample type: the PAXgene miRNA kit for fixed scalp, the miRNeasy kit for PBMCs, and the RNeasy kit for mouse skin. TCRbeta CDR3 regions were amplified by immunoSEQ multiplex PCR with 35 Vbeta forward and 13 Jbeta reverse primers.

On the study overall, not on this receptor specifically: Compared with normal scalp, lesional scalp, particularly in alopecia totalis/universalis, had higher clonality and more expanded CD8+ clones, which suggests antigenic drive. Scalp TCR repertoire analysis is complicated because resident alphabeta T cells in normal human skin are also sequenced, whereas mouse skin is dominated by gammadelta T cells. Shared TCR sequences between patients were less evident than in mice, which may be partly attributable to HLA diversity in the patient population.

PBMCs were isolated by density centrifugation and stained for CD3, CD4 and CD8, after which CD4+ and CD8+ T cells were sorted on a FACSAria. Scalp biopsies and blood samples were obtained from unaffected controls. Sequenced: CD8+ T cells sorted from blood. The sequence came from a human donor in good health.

The DNA is as follows: TGTGCCAGCAGCTTATCAGCGGGGACCCAAGAGACCCAGTACTTC. Its translation reads: CASSLSAGTQETQYF. The chain is encoded by TRBV7-6 joined to TRBJ2-5; the central 7 bases match TRBD2. The junction shows trimming of 2 bases on V and 1 base on J, and the gene matches do not reach 4 bases of it. The germline V gene supplies CDR1 SGHVS and CDR2 FNYEAQ. The CDR3 runs 15 amino acids, cysteine and phenylalanine included. Only the CDR3 part of the read is kept: 45 bases, read in frame from the first base.